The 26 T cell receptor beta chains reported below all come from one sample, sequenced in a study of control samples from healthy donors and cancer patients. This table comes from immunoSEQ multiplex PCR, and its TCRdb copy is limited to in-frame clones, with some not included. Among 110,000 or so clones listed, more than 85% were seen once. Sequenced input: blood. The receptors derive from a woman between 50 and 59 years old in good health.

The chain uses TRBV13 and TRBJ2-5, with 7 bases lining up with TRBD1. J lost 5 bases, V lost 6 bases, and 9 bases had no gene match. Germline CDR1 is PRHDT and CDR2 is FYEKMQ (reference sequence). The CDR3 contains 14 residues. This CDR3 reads CASSSRGGLETQYF. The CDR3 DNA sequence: TGTGCCAGCAGTTCACGAGGGGGCCTCGAGACCCAGTACTTC.

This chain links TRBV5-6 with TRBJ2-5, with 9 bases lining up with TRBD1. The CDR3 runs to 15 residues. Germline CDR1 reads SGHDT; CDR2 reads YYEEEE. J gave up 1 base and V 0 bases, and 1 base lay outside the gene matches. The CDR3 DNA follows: TGTGCCAGCAGCTTGGACAGGGGGCGCCAAGAGACCCAGTACTTC. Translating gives CASSLDRGRQETQYF.

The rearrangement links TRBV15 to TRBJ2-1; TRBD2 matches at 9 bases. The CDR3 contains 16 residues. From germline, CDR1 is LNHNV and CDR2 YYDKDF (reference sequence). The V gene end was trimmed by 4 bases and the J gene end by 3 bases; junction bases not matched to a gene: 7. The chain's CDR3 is CATSNPSGVSYNEQFF. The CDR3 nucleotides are TGTGCCACCAGCAACCCTAGCGGGGTAAGCTACAATGAGCAGTTCTTC.

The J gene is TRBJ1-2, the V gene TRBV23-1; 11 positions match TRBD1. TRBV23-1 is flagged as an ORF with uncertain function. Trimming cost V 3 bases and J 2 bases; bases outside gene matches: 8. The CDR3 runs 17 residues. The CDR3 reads CASSHKDRGPLNYGYTF. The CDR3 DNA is TGCGCCAGCAGTCACAAGGACAGGGGGCCTCTGAACTATGGCTACACCTTC.

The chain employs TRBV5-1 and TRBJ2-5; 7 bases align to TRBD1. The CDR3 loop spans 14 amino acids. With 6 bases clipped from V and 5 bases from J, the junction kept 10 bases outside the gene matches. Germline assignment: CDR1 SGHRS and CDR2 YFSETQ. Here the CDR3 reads CASTPRGQLETQYF. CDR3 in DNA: TGCGCCAGCACTCCCAGGGGACAGCTTGAGACCCAGTACTTC.

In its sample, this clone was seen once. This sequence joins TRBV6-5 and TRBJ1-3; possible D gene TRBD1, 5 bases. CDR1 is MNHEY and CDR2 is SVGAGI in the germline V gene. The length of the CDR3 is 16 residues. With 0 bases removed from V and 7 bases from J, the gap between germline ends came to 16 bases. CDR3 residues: CASSYSSWDLRNTIYF. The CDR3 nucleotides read TGTGCCAGCAGTTACTCGAGCTGGGACCTACGGAACACCATATATTTT.

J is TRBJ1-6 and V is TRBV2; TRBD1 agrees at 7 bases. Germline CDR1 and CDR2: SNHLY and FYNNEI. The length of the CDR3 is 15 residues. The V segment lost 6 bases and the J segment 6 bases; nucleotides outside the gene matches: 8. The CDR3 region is CASRLRDRANSPLHF. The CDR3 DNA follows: TGTGCCAGCAGGCTTCGGGACAGAGCTAATTCACCCCTCCACTTT.

The CDR3 DNA reads TGCGCCAGCAGCTTGTGGGGGGCCCGACGAAATCGACTGGAGTCCCGTTTGTACACCGGGGAGCTGTTTTTT. Encoded protein: CASSLWGARRNRLESRLYTGELFF. J is TRBJ2-2 and V is TRBV5-1; D may match TRBD1 or TRBD2 (6 bases each). V lost 1 base and J 3 bases, leaving 37 bases between the germline ends. Germline CDR1 and CDR2: SGHRS and YFSETQ. The CDR3 covers 24 residues.

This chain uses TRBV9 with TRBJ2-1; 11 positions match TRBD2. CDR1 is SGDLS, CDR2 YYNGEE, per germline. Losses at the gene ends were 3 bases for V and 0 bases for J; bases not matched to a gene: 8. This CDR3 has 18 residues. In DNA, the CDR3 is TGTGCCAGCAGCGCCCGACTAGCGGGGATGAGCTCCTACAATGAGCAGTTCTTC. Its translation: CASSARLAGMSSYNEQFF.

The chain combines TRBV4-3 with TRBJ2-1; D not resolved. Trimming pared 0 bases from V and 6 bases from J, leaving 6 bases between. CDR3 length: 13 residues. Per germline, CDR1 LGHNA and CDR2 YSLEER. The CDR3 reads CASSQDYRNEQFF. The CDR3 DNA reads TGCGCCAGCAGCCAAGATTATCGCAATGAGCAGTTCTTC.

This CDR3 reads CASSFRIYTEAFF. DNA of the CDR3: TGTGCCAGCAGTTTCCGAATATACACTGAAGCTTTCTTT. J is TRBJ1-1 and V is TRBV27; unclear D gene. The CDR3 is made up of 13 amino acids. CDR1 and CDR2 (germline): MNHEY, SMNVEV (reference sequence). Trimming removed 3 bases from V and 3 bases from J, with 8 bases in between.

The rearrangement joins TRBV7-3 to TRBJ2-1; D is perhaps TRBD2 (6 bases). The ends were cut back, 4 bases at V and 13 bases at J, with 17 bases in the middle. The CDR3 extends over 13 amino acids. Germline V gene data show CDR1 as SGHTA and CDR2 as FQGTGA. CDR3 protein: CASSSTIGGAQFF. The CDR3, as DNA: TGTGCCAGCAGCTCAACGATCGGCGGGGCCCAGTTCTTC.

CDR3 nucleotides: TGTGCCAGCAGTTTAGCAGGGGGTTACGAGCAGTACGTC. It is translated as CASSLAGGYEQYV. V gene TRBV12-3 or TRBV12-4 combines with J gene TRBJ2-7; perhaps TRBD1 as D (6 bases). Trimming removed 0 bases from V and 4 bases from J, with 7 bases in between. This CDR3 region has 13 residues.

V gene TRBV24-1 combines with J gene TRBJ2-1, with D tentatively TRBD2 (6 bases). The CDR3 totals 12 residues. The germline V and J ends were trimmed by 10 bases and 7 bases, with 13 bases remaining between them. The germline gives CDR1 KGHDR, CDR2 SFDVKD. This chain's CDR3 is CATRGSENEQFF. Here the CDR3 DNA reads TGTGCCACACGGGGGAGTGAGAATGAGCAGTTCTTC.

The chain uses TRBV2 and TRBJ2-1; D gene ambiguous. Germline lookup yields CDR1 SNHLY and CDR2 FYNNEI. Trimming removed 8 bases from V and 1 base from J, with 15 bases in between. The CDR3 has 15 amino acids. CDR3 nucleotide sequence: TGTGCCAGCTGGCCGCGGAAGGAGTCCTACAATGAGCAGTTCTTC. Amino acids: CASWPRKESYNEQFF.

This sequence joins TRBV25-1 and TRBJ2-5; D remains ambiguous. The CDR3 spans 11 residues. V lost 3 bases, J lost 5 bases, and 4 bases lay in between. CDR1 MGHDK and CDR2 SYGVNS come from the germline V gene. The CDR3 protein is CASSDSETQYF. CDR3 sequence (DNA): TGTGCCAGCAGTGATTCGGAGACCCAGTACTTC.

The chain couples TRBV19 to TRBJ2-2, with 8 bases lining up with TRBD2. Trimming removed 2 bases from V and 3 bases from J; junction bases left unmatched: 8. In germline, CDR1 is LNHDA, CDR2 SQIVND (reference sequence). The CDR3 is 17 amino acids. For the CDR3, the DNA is TGTGCCAGTAGTATAAGGGCGGGGGGCCTCGACACCGGGGAGCTGTTTTTT. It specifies CASSIRAGGLDTGELFF. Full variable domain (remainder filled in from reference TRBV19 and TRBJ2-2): DGGITQSPKYLFRKEGQNVTLSCEQNLNHDAMYWYRQDPGQGLRLIYYSQIVNDFQKGDIAEGYSVSREKKESFPLTVTSAQKNPTAFYLCASSIRAGGLDTGELFFGEGSRLTVL.

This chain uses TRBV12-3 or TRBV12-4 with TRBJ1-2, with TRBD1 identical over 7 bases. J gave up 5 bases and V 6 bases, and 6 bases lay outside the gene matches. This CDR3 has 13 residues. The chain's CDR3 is CASSLDRVYGYTF. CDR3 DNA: TGTGCCAGCAGCCTTGACAGGGTTTATGGCTACACCTTC.

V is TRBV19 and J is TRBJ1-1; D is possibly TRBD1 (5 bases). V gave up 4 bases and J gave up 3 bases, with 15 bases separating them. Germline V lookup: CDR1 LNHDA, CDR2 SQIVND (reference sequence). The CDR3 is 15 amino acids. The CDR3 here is CASSRGDSRYTEAFF. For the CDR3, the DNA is TGTGCCAGTAGTAGGGGGGACTCCCGATACACTGAAGCTTTCTTT.

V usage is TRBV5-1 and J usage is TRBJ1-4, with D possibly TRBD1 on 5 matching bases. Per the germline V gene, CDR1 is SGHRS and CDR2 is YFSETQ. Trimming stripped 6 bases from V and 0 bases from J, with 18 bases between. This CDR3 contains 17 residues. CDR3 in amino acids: CASTQRPRGATNEKLFF. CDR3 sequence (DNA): TGCGCCAGCACGCAACGACCGAGGGGAGCAACTAATGAAAAACTGTTTTTT.

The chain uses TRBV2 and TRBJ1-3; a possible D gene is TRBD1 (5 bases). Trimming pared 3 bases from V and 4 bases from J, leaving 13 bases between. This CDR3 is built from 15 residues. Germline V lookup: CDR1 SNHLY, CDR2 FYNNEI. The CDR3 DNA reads TGTGCCAGCAGTGATATGGGGACGGCGGGAAACACCATATATTTT. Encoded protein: CASSDMGTAGNTIYF.

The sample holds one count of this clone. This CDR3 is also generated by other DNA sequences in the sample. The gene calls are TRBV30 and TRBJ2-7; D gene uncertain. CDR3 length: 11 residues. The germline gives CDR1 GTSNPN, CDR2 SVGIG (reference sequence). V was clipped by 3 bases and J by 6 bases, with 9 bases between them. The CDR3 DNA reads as TGTGCCTGGAGCGGACCAGGCGAGCAGTACTTC. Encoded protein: CAWSGPGEQYF. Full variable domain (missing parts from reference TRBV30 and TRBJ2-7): SQTIHQWPATLVQPVGSPLSLECTVEGTSNPNLYWYRQAAGRGLQLLFYSVGIGQISSEVPQNLSASRPQDRQFILSSKKLLLSDSGFYLCAWSGPGEQYFGPGTRLTVT.

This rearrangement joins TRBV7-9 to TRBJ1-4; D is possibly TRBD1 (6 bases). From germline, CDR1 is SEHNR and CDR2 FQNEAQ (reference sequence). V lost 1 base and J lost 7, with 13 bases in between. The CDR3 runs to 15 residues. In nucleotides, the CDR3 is TGTGCCAGCAGCTTAGACAGGGAGTTTCGTGAAAAACTGTTTTTT. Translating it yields CASSLDREFREKLFF. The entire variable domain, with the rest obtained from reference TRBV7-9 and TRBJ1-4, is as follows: DTGVSQNPRHKITKRGQNVTFRCDPISEHNRLYWYRQTLGQGPEFLTYFQNEAQLEKSRLLSDRFSAERPKGSFSTLEIQRTEQGDSAMYLCASSLDREFREKLFFGSGTQLSVL.

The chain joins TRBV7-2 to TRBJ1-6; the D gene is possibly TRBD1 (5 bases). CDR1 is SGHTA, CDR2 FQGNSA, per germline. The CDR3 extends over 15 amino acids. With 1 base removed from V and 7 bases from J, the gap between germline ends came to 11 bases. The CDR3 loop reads CASSLGWDLNSPLHF. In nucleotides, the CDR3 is TGTGCCAGCAGCTTAGGATGGGACCTCAATTCACCCCTCCACTTT.

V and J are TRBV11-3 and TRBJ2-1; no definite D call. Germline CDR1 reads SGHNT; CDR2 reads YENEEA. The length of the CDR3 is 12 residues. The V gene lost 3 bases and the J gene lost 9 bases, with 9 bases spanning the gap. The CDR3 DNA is TGTGCCAGCAGCTTTCTTGTGAGTGAGCAGTTCTTC. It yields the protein CASSFLVSEQFF.

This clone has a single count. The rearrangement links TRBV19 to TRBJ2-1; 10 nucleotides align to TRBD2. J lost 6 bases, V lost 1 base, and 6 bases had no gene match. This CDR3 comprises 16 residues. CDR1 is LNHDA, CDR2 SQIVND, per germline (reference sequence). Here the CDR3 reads CASSIVLLAGANEQFF. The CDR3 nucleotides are TGTGCCAGTAGTATAGTTCTGCTAGCGGGAGCCAATGAGCAGTTCTTC.